The 15 T cell receptor beta chains in this list originate from one sample, sequenced in a study of cytomegalovirus exposure and HLA in healthy donors. With 60 Vbeta and 13 Jbeta primers, the PCR was carried out. This table comes from immunoSEQ multiplex PCR, and its TCRdb copy is limited to in-frame clones, with some not included. The sample records more than 110,000 clones, around 70% being singletons. The sequenced material came from PBMCs. The receptors originated from a woman aged 25 to 45 in good health and CMV-seronegative.

This clone has just one count. The genes are TRBV30 and TRBJ2-1; D gene uncertain. The CDR3 runs to 14 residues. The germline CDR1 and CDR2 sequences are GTSNPN and SVGIG (reference sequence). V was trimmed by 3 bases and J by 0 bases, leaving 9 bases between them. CDR3 protein: CAWRYSSSYNEQFF. DNA for the CDR3: TGTGCCTGGAGATATTCGAGCTCCTACAATGAGCAGTTCTTC. Drawing the rest from reference TRBV30 and TRBJ2-1, the complete variable domain is SQTIHQWPATLVQPVGSPLSLECTVEGTSNPNLYWYRQAAGRGLQLLFYSVGIGQISSEVPQNLSASRPQDRQFILSSKKLLLSDSGFYLCAWRYSSSYNEQFFGPGTRLTVL.

Only a few counts were recorded for this clone. V gene TRBV19 combines with J gene TRBJ1-2, with D uncertain. Trimming took 1 base from V and 4 from J, leaving 13 bases between them. The CDR3 length is 15 residues. Germline CDR1 and CDR2: LNHDA and SQIVND (reference sequence). The CDR3 sequence is CASSIVYNAPYGYTF. DNA for the CDR3: TGTGCCAGTAGTATAGTTTACAATGCCCCCTATGGCTACACCTTC. The whole variable domain, remainder taken from reference TRBV19 and TRBJ1-2, is DGGITQSPKYLFRKEGQNVTLSCEQNLNHDAMYWYRQDPGQGLRLIYYSQIVNDFQKGDIAEGYSVSREKKESFPLTVTSAQKNPTAFYLCASSIVYNAPYGYTFGSGTRLTVV.

The genes are TRBV7-9 and TRBJ1-1; D is uncertain. The germline V gene encodes CDR1 SEHNR and CDR2 FQNEAQ (reference sequence). Trimming left V 5 bases short and J 0 bases short, with 22 bases between. CDR3 length: 18 amino acids. CDR3 DNA: TGTGCCAGCAGCCATAGTTCGGAGGCCTCCCGCATGAACACTGAAGCTTTCTTT. Residues: CASSHSSEASRMNTEAFF.

The chain links TRBV7-2 to TRBJ1-2; D may be TRBD1 (5 bases). This CDR3 is 13 amino acids long. Deletions cut 1 base from V and 6 bases from J, with 9 bases between. Germline V CDR1 and CDR2: SGHTA, FQGNSA. The CDR3 DNA is TGTGCCAGCAGCTTAGGGGCAGGGAATGGCTACACCTTC. Residues: CASSLGAGNGYTF.

The gene calls are TRBV9 and TRBJ2-3, with D maybe TRBD2 (6 bases). V gave up 3 bases and J gave up 6 bases, with 20 bases separating them. The CDR3 totals 16 residues. CDR1 and CDR2 (germline): SGDLS, YYNGEE. CDR3 bases: TGTGCCAGCAGCGCCCTTGGGGGGAGGAAGCAGGATACGCAGTATTTT. Amino acids: CASSALGGRKQDTQYF. The full variable domain, its missing parts supplied by reference TRBV9 and TRBJ2-3, is DSGVTQTPKHLITATGQRVTLRCSPRSGDLSVYWYQQSLDQGLQFLIQYYNGEERAKGNILERFSAQQFPDLHSELNLSSLELGDSALYFCASSALGGRKQDTQYFGPGTRLTVL.

The chain recombines TRBV28 with TRBJ2-3; 10 nucleotides agree with TRBD1. The germline V gene encodes CDR1 MDHEN and CDR2 SYDVKM. The V gene end was trimmed by 10 bases and the J gene end by 3 bases; junction bases not matched to a gene: 7. The CDR3 runs to 14 residues. The CDR3 region is CAISLGQGTDTQYF. In nucleotides, the CDR3 is TGTGCCATCTCACTGGGACAGGGGACAGATACGCAGTATTTT.

V gene TRBV15 combines with J gene TRBJ2-5; 7 bases map to TRBD1. The germline gives CDR1 LNHNV, CDR2 YYDKDF (reference sequence). This CDR3 contains 17 residues. With V trimmed by 2 bases and J by 4 bases, 13 bases remained unmatched. The CDR3 nucleotides read TGTGCCACCAGCAGAAAACCCCAGACAGGGAGCTCAGAGACCCAGTACTTC. Translated, it gives CATSRKPQTGSSETQYF.

This chain links TRBV10-3 with TRBJ2-7, with D perhaps matching TRBD1 (5 bases). Germline CDR1 is ENHRY and CDR2 is SYGVKD. This CDR3 comprises 14 residues. V was cut by 4 bases and J by 1 base, with 11 bases left in between. The CDR3, as DNA: TGTGCCATCAGTGGCCAGGGCCTTTCCTACGAGCAGTACTTC. It yields the protein CAISGQGLSYEQYF.

This clone came up once. V is TRBV6-6 and J is TRBJ1-5, with D unclear. V was cut by 5 bases and J by 6 bases, with 14 bases left in between. CDR1 MNHNY and CDR2 SVGAGI come from the germline V gene (reference sequence). The CDR3 contains 14 residues. For the CDR3, the DNA is TGTGCCAGCAGTAAAACGACGGGAGTTCAGCCCCAGCATTTT. It specifies CASSKTTGVQPQHF.

This chain joins TRBV7-9 and TRBJ1-3; 7 positions match TRBD1. The V segment lost 2 bases and the J segment 8 bases; nucleotides outside the gene matches: 3. CDR3 size: 13 residues. The germline V gene encodes CDR1 SEHNR and CDR2 FQNEAQ (reference sequence). This chain's CDR3 is CASSLRQGDTIYF. DNA of the CDR3: TGTGCCAGCAGCTTACGACAGGGAGACACCATATATTTT.

The chain has TRBV19 and TRBJ2-1, with D possibly being TRBD1 (5 bases). Between the trimmed V and J ends, which lost 4 bases and 5 bases, there was a span of 24 bases. The CDR3 extends over 18 amino acids. Germline CDR1 is LNHDA and CDR2 is SQIVND (reference sequence). The CDR3 region is CASSKGQLNPSYNNEQFF. In DNA form, the CDR3 reads TGTGCCAGTAGTAAGGGGCAACTAAACCCCTCTTACAACAATGAGCAGTTCTTC.

CDR3 in amino acids: CASSPFKTSGSPNEQFF. In DNA form, the CDR3 reads TGTGCCAGCAGCCCGTTTAAGACTAGCGGGAGCCCCAATGAGCAGTTCTTC. This chain joins TRBV5-8 and TRBJ2-1, with 12 bases matching TRBD2. Germline CDR1 and CDR2: SGHTS and YDEGEE. This CDR3 is 17 amino acids long. The J segment lost 6 bases and the V segment lost 4 bases, leaving 11 bases of the junction unmatched.

Here the CDR3 DNA reads TGTGCCAGCAGCTTGGACACAAACTCCTACAATGAGCAGTTCTTC. Translation gives CASSLDTNSYNEQFF. This chain joins TRBV7-3 and TRBJ2-1, with a possible D match to TRBD1 (5 bases). Germline values: CDR1 SGHTA, CDR2 FQGTGA. V dropped 3 bases and J dropped 0 bases, with 9 bases sitting between them. This CDR3 spans 15 amino acids.

This clone showed up just a few times. This chain links TRBV7-2 with TRBJ2-5, with TRBD2 matching 8 bases. Germline V lookup: CDR1 SGHTA, CDR2 FQGNSA. This CDR3 is built from 16 residues. With V trimmed by 3 bases and J by 2 bases, 8 bases remained unmatched. The CDR3 loop reads CASSLVAGNFQETQYF. The CDR3 DNA follows: TGTGCCAGCAGCTTGGTAGCGGGGAACTTTCAAGAGACCCAGTACTTC.

Regarding this clone: The same CDR3 is also encoded by other DNA sequences in this sample. The chain couples TRBV5-6 to TRBJ2-5; no clear D. The CDR3 totals 11 residues. Germline lookup yields CDR1 SGHDT and CDR2 YYEEEE. V lost 2 bases and J lost 4, with 3 bases in between. CDR3 sequence: CASSFRETQYF. CDR3 bases: TGTGCCAGCAGCTTTCGAGAGACCCAGTACTTC. Drawing the rest from reference TRBV5-6 and TRBJ2-5, the complete variable domain is DAGVTQSPTHLIKTRGQQVTLRCSPKSGHDTVSWYQQALGQGPQFIFQYYEEEERQRGNFPDRFSGHQFPNYSSELNVNALLLGDSALYLCASSFRETQYFGPGTRLLVL.